This T cell receptor (beta chain) was captured in a study of OX40 agonist ivuxolimab in advanced cancers. The V end lost 4 bases, the J end lost 5 bases, and 18 bases lay between the germline ends. This CDR3 is built from 15 residues. CDR1 is PRHDT and CDR2 is FYEKMQ in the germline V gene (reference sequence). TCRdb keeps only in-frame clones here, not all; method: immunoSEQ multiplex PCR. The table lists about 33,000 clones, 84% of them singletons. The chain employs TRBV13 and TRBJ2-7; TRBD2 might be the D (7 bases). The receptor comes from an adult with an advanced solid tumor such as melanoma, head and neck, liver or kidney cancer. The material sequenced was CD4+ or CD8+ T cells sorted from blood, taken in a trial of the OX40 agonist ivuxolimab. The CDR3 loop reads CASSSRGGGFHEQYF. The CDR3 nucleotides read TGTGCCAGCAGCTCAAGGGGGGGAGGGTTCCACGAGCAGTACTTC.